This is a list of T cell receptor beta chains from one sample in a study of beta chain features in type 1 diabetes. The repertoire was sequenced with immunoSEQ multiplex PCR; TCRdb's copy has only in-frame clones and lacks some. The sample holds under 95,000 clones, around a third seen once. The sample taken for sequencing was stem cell memory CD4+ T cells from blood. These receptors all come from a woman under 30 in good health. CDR3s include the opening cysteine and the closing phenylalanine or tryptophan. The D gene is left open where the match is weak. Part of the rows lack a size; the others show once, few, many or a class for expanded clones.

clone_size	v_call	j_call	d_call	cdr3_aa	cdr3_nt
few	TRBV7-2	TRBJ2-3	.	CASSLVGQADTQYF	TGTGCCAGCAGCTTAGTGGGGCAGGCAGATACGCAGTATTTT
few	TRBV18	TRBJ2-7	.	CASSHDRSSYEQYF	TGTGCCAGCTCACATGACAGGAGCTCCTACGAGCAGTACTTC
.	TRBV2	TRBJ1-2	TRBD1	CASSENRGSKGYTF	TGTGCCAGCAGTGAAAACAGGGGCTCCAAGGGCTACACCTTC
.	TRBV2	TRBJ1-1	.	CASTGLMNTEAFF	TGTGCCAGTACAGGGTTGATGAACACTGAAGCTTTCTTT
few	TRBV7-2	TRBJ2-4	TRBD1	CASSLGQGINIQYF	TGTGCCAGCAGCTTGGGACAGGGGATCAACATTCAGTACTTC
.	TRBV19	TRBJ1-1	.	CATRVRSSHTEAFF	TGTGCCACTCGGGTTCGCTCTTCCCACACTGAAGCTTTCTTT
few	TRBV11-1	TRBJ1-2	.	CASSFSENYGYTF	TGTGCCAGCAGCTTTAGTGAGAACTATGGCTACACCTTC
.	TRBV10-3	TRBJ2-7	TRBD1	CAISGTVLYEQYF	TGTGCCATCAGCGGGACAGTCCTTTACGAGCAGTACTTC
.	TRBV18	TRBJ2-2	TRBD2	CASSPPSGVNGELFF	TGTGCCAGCTCACCACCGAGCGGGGTAAACGGGGAGCTGTTTTTT
few	TRBV18	TRBJ1-1	.	CASSGQWNTEAFF	TGTGCCAGCTCCGGACAGTGGAACACTGAAGCTTTCTTT
.	TRBV5-1	TRBJ2-6	TRBD1	CASSLAFEGTAGANVLTF	TGCGCCAGCAGCTTGGCCTTTGAAGGGACAGCTGGGGCCAACGTCCTGACTTTC
few	TRBV5-6	TRBJ2-7	TRBD2	CASSLVGGSIYEQYF	TGTGCCAGCAGCTTGGTAGGCGGGAGTATTTACGAGCAGTACTTC
.	TRBV19	TRBJ2-1	.	CASSQTSSVREQFF	TGTGCCAGTAGCCAGACTAGTTCCGTGCGTGAGCAGTTCTTC
.	TRBV7-3	TRBJ2-2	.	CASSLTLGGTGELFF	TGTGCCAGCAGCTTAACCCTAGGGGGAACCGGGGAGCTGTTTTTT
few	TRBV4-2	TRBJ1-2	.	CASSQAGYGYTF	TGTGCCAGCAGCCAAGCAGGGTATGGCTACACCTTC
.	TRBV27	TRBJ2-3	.	CASSVYSGTQYF	TGTGCCAGCAGTGTATATTCGGGTACGCAGTATTTT
few	TRBV18	TRBJ2-7	.	CASSPQGGYEQYF	TGTGCCAGCTCACCACAGGGCGGGTACGAGCAGTACTTC
.	TRBV11-2	TRBJ2-7	TRBD1	CASSARQGPYEQYF	TGTGCCAGCAGCGCCCGACAGGGTCCCTACGAGCAGTACTTC
.	TRBV29-1	TRBJ2-3	.	CALIAPGTDTQYF	TGCGCATTAATAGCCCCGGGCACAGATACGCAGTATTTT
few	TRBV9	TRBJ2-2	TRBD2	CASSVGGATPGELFF	TGTGCCAGCAGCGTCGGGGGGGCCACGCCGGGGGAGCTGTTTTTT
.	TRBV5-1	TRBJ2-5	TRBD1	CASSSGVNRGGGETQYF	TGCGCCAGCAGCTCTGGGGTCAACAGGGGTGGAGGAGAGACCCAGTACTTC
few	TRBV27	TRBJ2-3	TRBD1	CASSSWPGQGTDTQYF	TGTGCCAGCAGTTCCTGGCCGGGACAGGGCACAGATACGCAGTATTTT
.	TRBV2	TRBJ2-5	TRBD1	CASSEGGQGAQTQYF	TGTGCCAGCAGTGAAGGGGGACAGGGGGCGCAGACCCAGTACTTC
.	TRBV19	TRBJ2-5	.	CASSISLQGIETQYF	TGTGCCAGTAGTATATCTCTCCAGGGGATAGAGACCCAGTACTTC
.	TRBV19	TRBJ2-3	TRBD1	CASSIGTGGADTQYF	TGTGCCAGTAGTATAGGGACAGGGGGCGCAGATACGCAGTATTTT
.	TRBV5-1	TRBJ2-2	TRBD2	CASSLGLAVGIGELFF	TGCGCCAGCAGCTTGGGACTAGCGGTTGGCATCGGGGAGCTGTTTTTT
.	TRBV5-1	TRBJ2-5	.	CASSLGWGSDRQKETQYF	TGCGCCAGCAGCTTGGGATGGGGCAGTGATCGCCAAAAAGAGACCCAGTACTTC
.	TRBV13	TRBJ1-6	.	CASSWDIPRRNSPLHF	TGTGCCAGCAGCTGGGACATCCCCAGAAGGAATTCACCCCTCCACTTT
few	TRBV27	TRBJ1-1	.	CASRSGITEAFF	TGTGCCAGCAGGTCAGGGATCACTGAAGCTTTCTTT
.	TRBV5-1	TRBJ1-1	.	CASSLGAQKGNTEAFF	TGCGCCAGCAGCTTAGGGGCGCAGAAAGGGAACACTGAAGCTTTCTTT